The following is a T cell receptor beta chain sequence with its context. TCRdb keeps only in-frame clones here, not all; method: immunoSEQ multiplex PCR. The table lists approximately 210,000 clones, around 80% of them singletons. This sample stems from a study of blood T cell repertoires in COVID-19. The germline V and J ends were trimmed by 2 bases and 3 bases, with 13 bases remaining between them. CDR3 length equals 15 residues. Germline lookup yields CDR1 LGHNT and CDR2 FRNRAP. Specimen: PBMCs or T cells enriched from blood (not recorded which). The chain is built from TRBV12-5 and TRBJ1-2; possible D gene TRBD1, 6 bases. This receptor was identified in a man in his thirties or forties with acute COVID-19. CDR3 nucleotides: TGTGCTAGTGGTTTGCTAGGGGGTTTTGACTATGGCTACACCTTC. This sequence encodes CASGLLGGFDYGYTF.